The clone carrying this T cell receptor beta chain occurred a few times. Only in-frame clones appear in the TCRdb table, and some are missing; sequencing was by immunoSEQ multiplex PCR. The sample consists of a few thousand clones, around 25% of them appearing once. V lost 5 bases, J lost 8 bases, and 8 bases stayed unmatched. Germline CDR1 and CDR2: SGHNT and YENEEA. The CDR3 is made up of 15 amino acids. The data belong to a study of T cells in localized non-small cell lung cancer. This clonotype originated in a woman aged 40-69 years with stage III lung adenocarcinoma. J is TRBJ1-4 and V is TRBV11-3, with 10 bases lining up with TRBD1. The specimen comprised lung tumor tissue, sampled before any cancer treatment. The CDR3 here is CASSQGTGVWEKLFF. DNA for the CDR3: TGTGCCAGCAGCCAAGGGACAGGGGTCTGGGAAAAACTGTTTTTT. Using reference TRBV11-3 and TRBJ1-4 for the parts outside the CDR3, the full variable domain is EAGVVQSPRYKIIEKKQPVAFWCNPISGHNTLYWYLQNLGQGPELLIRYENEEAVDDSQLPKDRFSAERLKGVDSTLKIQPAELGDSAVYLCASSQGTGVWEKLFFGSGTQLSVL.